A selection of T cell receptor beta chains follows, all from one sample in a study of CD8 T cells in ankylosing spondylitis. From the 5' RACE reads, TCRdb called clonotypes with MiXCR, one entry per CDR3 protein. This table holds fewer than 350,000 distinct CDR3 sequences, more than 9% found once. The sequenced sample was blood, either unsorted or a sorted T cell fraction (not recorded which). The receptor set was obtained from a female donor with ankylosing spondylitis or in good health (not recorded which). The CDR3 runs from the conserved cysteine through the conserved F or W. The D gene is left open where the match is weak. Size is stated for part of the rows, as once, few or many counts, or as a class when the clone is expanded.

TRBV12-3/TRBV12-4	TRBJ1-1	TRBD1	few	14	CASSPQGRHTEAFF	TGTGCCAGCAGTCCACAGGGGAGGCACACTGAAGCTTTCTTT
TRBV5-1	TRBJ2-1	TRBD2	many	15	CASSATSGNNNEQFF	TGCGCCAGCAGCGCTACTAGCGGGAACAACAATGAGCAGTTCTTC
TRBV3-1	TRBJ1-2	NA	NA	14	CASSQSPGDYGYTF	TGTGCCAGCAGCCAGTCTCCAGGGGACTACGGCTACACCTTC
TRBV20-1	TRBJ2-7	NA	NA	12	CSVSRLRDDQYF	TGCAGTGTCTCGCGACTGAGGGACGATCAGTACTTC
TRBV7-2	TRBJ1-5	TRBD1	NA	17	CASSRGTGGWSNQPQHF	TGTGCCAGCAGCCGCGGGACAGGGGGCTGGAGCAATCAGCCCCAGCATTTT
TRBV5-1	TRBJ2-3	TRBD2	few	18	CASSLGLAGGRGTDTQYF	TGCGCCAGCAGCTTGGGGCTAGCGGGGGGGCGAGGAACAGATACGCAGTATTTT
TRBV11-2	TRBJ2-1	NA	few	13	CASSLENYLEQFF	TGTGCCAGCAGCTTAGAGAACTATCTTGAGCAGTTCTTC
TRBV15	TRBJ1-1	NA	many	15	CATSRDRGVNTEAFF	TGTGCCACCAGCAGAGATCGAGGGGTGAACACTGAAGCTTTCTTT
TRBV30	TRBJ2-1	NA	once	15	CAWSRRESLSGEQFF	TGTGCCTGGAGTCGCCGCGAATCCCTTAGTGGTGAGCAGTTCTTC
TRBV20-1	TRBJ2-7	NA	many	12	CSAIDESYEQYF	TGCAGTGCTATAGATGAGTCCTACGAGCAGTACTTC
TRBV5-1	TRBJ2-3	NA	many	14	CASRISPGTDTQYF	TGCGCCAGCAGAATTAGTCCGGGCACAGATACGCAGTATTTT
TRBV4-1	TRBJ2-3	TRBD2	NA	15	CASSQAGGGPDTQYF	TGCGCCAGCAGCCAAGCGGGCGGGGGGCCAGATACGCAGTATTTT
TRBV6-5	TRBJ1-5	TRBD1	many	11	CASSRDREWHF	TGTGCCAGCAGCCGGGACAGGGAGTGGCATTTT
TRBV20-1	TRBJ2-5	NA	many	11	CSAERRETQYF	TGCAGTGCTGAACGGAGAGAGACCCAGTACTTC
TRBV12-3/TRBV12-4	TRBJ2-7	TRBD1	many	14	CASSPTGGPYEQYF	TGTGCCAGCAGCCCGACAGGGGGGCCTTACGAGCAGTACTTC
TRBV4-1	TRBJ2-1	TRBD2	many	15	CASSWTSGRGYEQFF	TGCGCCAGCAGCTGGACTAGCGGGAGGGGGTATGAGCAGTTCTTC
TRBV28	TRBJ2-1	TRBD2	NA	22	CASSFILLKPERLAGGRNEQFF	TGTGCCAGCAGTTTCATACTCTTAAAGCCCGAGAGACTAGCGGGAGGAAGAAATGAGCAGTTCTTC
TRBV15	TRBJ2-2	NA	many	15	CATTQHGGYTGELFF	TGTGCCACCACCCAACATGGGGGTTACACCGGGGAGCTGTTTTTT
TRBV15	TRBJ1-1	TRBD1	many	14	CATSRRQGGTEAFF	TGTGCCACCAGCAGAAGACAGGGAGGGACTGAAGCTTTCTTT
TRBV6-1	TRBJ2-7	NA	NA	11	CASSRLDEQYF	TGTGCCAGCAGTCGTCTTGACGAGCAGTACTTC
TRBV2	TRBJ2-7	TRBD2	few	14	CASSEAWGGYEQYF	TGTGCCAGCAGTGAAGCCTGGGGGGGATACGAGCAGTACTTC
TRBV9	TRBJ2-1	TRBD2	many	14	CASSPWDYHNEQFF	TGTGCCAGCAGCCCTTGGGACTACCACAATGAGCAGTTCTTC
TRBV5-1	TRBJ2-5	NA	many	13	CASSFRGGETQYF	TGCGCCAGCAGCTTCAGAGGTGGAGAGACCCAGTACTTC
TRBV20-1	TRBJ2-1	NA	many	14	CSATGTSHYNEQFF	TGCAGTGCCACCGGGACTTCCCATTACAATGAGCAGTTCTTC
TRBV3-1	TRBJ2-1	TRBD2	many	15	CASRQTSGGYGEQFF	TGTGCCAGCAGGCAAACTAGCGGGGGGTACGGGGAGCAGTTCTTC
TRBV20-1	TRBJ1-1	NA	many	11	CSASGLQEAFF	TGCAGTGCTAGTGGGTTACAGGAAGCTTTCTTT
TRBV5-1	TRBJ1-3	NA	many	16	CASSPFGPNSGNTIYF	TGCGCCAGCAGCCCTTTTGGACCGAACTCTGGAAACACCATATATTTT
TRBV6-5	TRBJ2-1	TRBD1	NA	15	CASSYEGAILNEQFF	TGTGCCAGCAGTTATGAGGGGGCAATTTTAAATGAGCAGTTCTTC
TRBV5-1	TRBJ2-3	NA	many	14	CASSIDLFTDTQYF	TGCGCCAGCAGCATTGATCTTTTTACAGATACGCAGTATTTT
TRBV20-1	TRBJ2-3	TRBD2	many	17	CSAPELSGASSLDTQYF	TGCAGTGCTCCGGAACTGAGCGGGGCCTCGTCGCTGGATACGCAGTATTTT
TRBV11-2	TRBJ1-6	NA	NA	18	CASSLVGGRGSFDSPLHF	TGTGCCAGCAGCTTAGTTGGTGGGCGGGGGTCTTTTGATTCACCCCTCCACTTT